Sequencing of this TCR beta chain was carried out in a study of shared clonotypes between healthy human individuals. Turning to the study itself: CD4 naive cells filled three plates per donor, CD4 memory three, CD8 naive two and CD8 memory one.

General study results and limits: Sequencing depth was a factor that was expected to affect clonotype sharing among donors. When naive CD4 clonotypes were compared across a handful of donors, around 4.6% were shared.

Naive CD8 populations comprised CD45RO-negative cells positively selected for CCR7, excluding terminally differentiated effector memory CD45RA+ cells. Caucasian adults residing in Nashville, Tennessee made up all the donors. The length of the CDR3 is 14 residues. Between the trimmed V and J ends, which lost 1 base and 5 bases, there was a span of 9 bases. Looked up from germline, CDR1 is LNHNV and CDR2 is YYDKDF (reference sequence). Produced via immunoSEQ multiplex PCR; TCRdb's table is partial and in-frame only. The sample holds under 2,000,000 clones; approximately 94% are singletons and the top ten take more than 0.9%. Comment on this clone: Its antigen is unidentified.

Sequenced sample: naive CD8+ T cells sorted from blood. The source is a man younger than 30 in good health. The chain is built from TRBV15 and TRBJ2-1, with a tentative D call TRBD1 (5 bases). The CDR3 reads CATSRAGSHNEQFF. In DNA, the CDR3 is TGTGCCACCAGCAGAGCAGGGTCCCACAATGAGCAGTTCTTC.